One T cell receptor (beta chain) is described in this entry. Which antigen it targets is not known. No much larger clone is present one base from it, and per-base qualities are unavailable. These data belong to a study of blood T cell repertoires in COVID-19 (dated by TCRdb to the early 2020s). Looking at the study overall: The collaborator samples originated in the United States, Italy and Spain and spanned the acute and convalescent phases of COVID-19. Nearly every sample came with metadata listing a de-identified subject ID, COVID-19 status, age in years and sex. Where available, HLA class I and class II types were taken from metadata supplied by the sample provider and were not determined by assay-based typing. Subjects who had been exposed to COVID-19, were actively infected with it, or had recovered from it provided the deeply sampled blood TCRbeta repertoires that made up the dataset. The prospective study material was composed of cDNA or gDNA derived from T cells, B-cell-depleted T cells, or PBMCs. The repertoires were made available in a free public database intended to serve as a resource for research on the immune response to SARS-CoV-2. The samples were drawn from two sources: the first 160 participants of the ongoing ImmuneRACE study, and approximately 1,300 subjects contributed by 6 global collaborators. Study-wide conclusions, independent of this receptor: The amount of clinical and demographic metadata varied by source and participant and was provided uncurated.

The CDR3 measures 11 amino acids from cysteine to phenylalanine. The retained sequence is limited to the CDR3, 33 bases, with the frame set at the first base. Here V drops 5 bases and J drops 10 bases, and the junction holds 7 bases not matched to any gene. CDR1 and CDR2, per the germline V gene (reference sequence), are DFQATT and SNEGSKA. TCRbeta CDR3 regions were amplified from genomic DNA by means of the immunoSEQ Assay, a bias-controlled multiplex PCR. The study's own analysis went as follows. The number of nucleated cells in each sample was estimated by amplification of reference gene primers within the assay. To quantify the absolute abundance of each unique TCRbeta CDR3 rearrangement, sequence reads were collapsed and filtered. For each sample, productive Simpson clonality was calculated by taking the square root of Simpson's diversity index across productive rearrangements. This is the immuneACCESS table as TCRdb keeps it, with only in-frame sequences that have V and J called. A part of the clones is gone; compared with another copy, unresolved V genes explain less than half, and the rest is unexplained. That table furnishes V, J and clone size, whereas the DNA furnished D and trimming. The sample includes tens of thousands of clones, with roughly 80% observed a single time. The leading ten clones occupy less than 4.5% of the sample.

Participants in the prospective study were aged about 18 to 95 years, lived in some 24 United States geographic areas, and enrolled through a virtual design. Cohort assignment in the prospective study relied on participant-reported clinical history from a screening survey and a study questionnaire. In the prospective study, whole blood, serum and a nasopharyngeal or oropharyngeal swab were collected from each participant by mobile phlebotomists. Over a roughly 2-month period, participants in the prospective study had the option of providing additional blood draws and questionnaires. Blood samples from the prospective study were shipped frozen or at room temperature prior to DNA extraction.

This sequence was found in a woman in her thirties or forties with acute COVID-19. The specimen was PBMCs or T cells enriched from blood (not recorded which). The chain was built from TRBV20-1 and TRBJ1-1, with 7 bases in between that match TRBD1. The nucleotide sequence is TGCAGTGCTTTGACAGGGTTTGCAGCTTTCTTT. The resulting protein is CSALTGFAAFF.